The present entry profiles one T cell receptor (beta chain) with its context. Antigen unknown. A junction end diverges from the germline sequence, so it may reflect a read error. CDR1 and CDR2 (germline): MNHNY, SVGAGI (reference sequence). CDR3 length: 14 residues. The sample is drawn from a study of neurological immune-mediated disorders. Libraries used 2 million unsorted PBMCs kept frozen in RNAlater. Template-switch 5'RACE cDNA synthesis added a 10-nucleotide unique molecular identifier. TCRdb recomputed calls from the 5' RACE reads with MiXCR, one row per CDR3 protein. The sample consists of roughly 30,000 distinct CDR3 sequences, more than 6.5% of them appearing once. Findings of the study overall: None of the CDR3 amino acid sequences of expanded clones were shared across subjects, and this suggested private repertoires in all groups.

This clonotype was sampled from a woman between 45 and 65 years old in good health. The rearrangement joins TRBV6-6 to TRBJ1-4, with a weak D call TRBD1 (5 bases). Sequenced material: PBMCs. The CDR3 bases are TGTGCCAACAGTGGGACGGGCGGAGGTGAAAAACTGTTTTTT. Translation: CANSGTGGGEKLFF.